The present entry profiles one TCR beta chain with its context. PCR involved 60 Vbeta and 13 Jbeta primers. In the original processing: Later, an analysis found approximately 80 million unique TCR beta chains, and approximately 10 million of these were shared. Profiling relied on immunoSEQ multiplex PCR, and the TCRdb table lists in-frame clones only, not all of them. From that table come the V and J calls and clone size; the DNA was used to work out D and trimming. Altogether 60,000 to 75,000 clones are present, 60% to 80% being singletons, with the ten largest covering 22%. The data were taken from a study of cytomegalovirus exposure and HLA in healthy donors. Study information: When 398 donors were genotyped, 80% to 90% of them were found to fall in the Caucasian-associated ancestry cluster.

The germline V gene has CDR1 SQVTM and CDR2 ANQGSEA. CDR3 length: 13 residues. Trimming shortened V by 8 bases and J by 1 base, and 14 bases separated the two germline ends. What was sequenced was PBMCs. This chain connects TRBV29-1 to TRBJ2-5, with D possibly matching TRBD2 (5 bases). This receptor was identified in a woman in her 30s in good health and CMV-seropositive. In DNA, the CDR3 is TGCAGCTACCTGCGAGGGTCCCAAGAGACCCAGTACTTC. Translated, it gives CSYLRGSQETQYF.